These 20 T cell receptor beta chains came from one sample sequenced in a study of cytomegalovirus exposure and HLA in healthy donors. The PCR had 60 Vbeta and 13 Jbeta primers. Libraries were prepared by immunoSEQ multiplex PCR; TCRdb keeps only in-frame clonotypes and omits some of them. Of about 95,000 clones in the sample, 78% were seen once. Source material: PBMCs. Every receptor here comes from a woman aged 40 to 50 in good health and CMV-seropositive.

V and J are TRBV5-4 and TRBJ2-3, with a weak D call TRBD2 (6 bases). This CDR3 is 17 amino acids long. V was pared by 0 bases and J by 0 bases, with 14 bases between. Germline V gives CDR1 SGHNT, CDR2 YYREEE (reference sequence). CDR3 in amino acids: CASSLAPGLSSTDTQYF. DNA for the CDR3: TGTGCCAGCAGCTTGGCCCCCGGACTATCTAGCACAGATACGCAGTATTTT.

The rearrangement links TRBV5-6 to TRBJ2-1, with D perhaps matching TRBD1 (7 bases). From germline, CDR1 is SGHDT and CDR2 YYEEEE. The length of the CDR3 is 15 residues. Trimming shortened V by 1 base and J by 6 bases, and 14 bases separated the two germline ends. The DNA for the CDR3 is TGTGCCAGCAGCTTGTGGTCAGGGGGAGGCAATGAGCAGTTCTTC. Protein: CASSLWSGGGNEQFF.

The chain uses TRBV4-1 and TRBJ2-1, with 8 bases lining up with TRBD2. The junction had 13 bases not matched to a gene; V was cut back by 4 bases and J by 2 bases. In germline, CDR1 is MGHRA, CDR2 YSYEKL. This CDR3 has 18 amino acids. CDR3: CASSRGVLSGSPYNEQFF. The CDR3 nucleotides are TGCGCCAGCAGCCGGGGGGTCTTAAGCGGGAGCCCCTACAATGAGCAGTTCTTC.

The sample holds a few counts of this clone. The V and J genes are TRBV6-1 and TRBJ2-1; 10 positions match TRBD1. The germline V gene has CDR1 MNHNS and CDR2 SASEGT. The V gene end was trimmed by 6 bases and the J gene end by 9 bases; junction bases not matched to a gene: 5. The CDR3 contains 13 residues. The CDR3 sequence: CASSPGQGLEQFF. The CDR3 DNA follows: TGTGCCAGCAGCCCGGGACAGGGGCTTGAGCAGTTCTTC.

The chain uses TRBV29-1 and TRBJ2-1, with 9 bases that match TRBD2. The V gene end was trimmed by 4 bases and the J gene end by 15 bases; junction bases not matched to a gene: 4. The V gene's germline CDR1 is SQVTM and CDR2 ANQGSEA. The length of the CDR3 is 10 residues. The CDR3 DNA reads TGCAGCGTTGTAGCGGGAGCGATGTTCTTC. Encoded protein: CSVVAGAMFF.

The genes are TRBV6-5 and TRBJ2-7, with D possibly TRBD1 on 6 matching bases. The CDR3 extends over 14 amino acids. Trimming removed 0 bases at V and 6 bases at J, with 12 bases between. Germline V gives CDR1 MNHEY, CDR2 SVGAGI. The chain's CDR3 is CASSYSTQGREQYF. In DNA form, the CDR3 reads TGTGCCAGCAGTTACTCTACACAGGGACGCGAGCAGTACTTC.

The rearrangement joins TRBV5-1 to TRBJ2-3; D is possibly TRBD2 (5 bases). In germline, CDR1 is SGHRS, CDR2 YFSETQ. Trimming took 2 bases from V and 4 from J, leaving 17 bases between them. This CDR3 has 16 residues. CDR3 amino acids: CASSFAPTGGPDTQYF. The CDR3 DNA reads TGCGCCAGCAGCTTCGCCCCCACGGGCGGGCCAGATACGCAGTATTTT.

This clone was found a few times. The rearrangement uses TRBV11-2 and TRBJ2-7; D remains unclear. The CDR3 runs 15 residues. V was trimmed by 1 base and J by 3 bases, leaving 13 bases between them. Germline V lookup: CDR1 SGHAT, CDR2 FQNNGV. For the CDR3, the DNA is TGTGCCAGCAGCTTAGGCCCTCCCAACTACTACGAGCAGTACTTC. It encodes CASSLGPPNYYEQYF.

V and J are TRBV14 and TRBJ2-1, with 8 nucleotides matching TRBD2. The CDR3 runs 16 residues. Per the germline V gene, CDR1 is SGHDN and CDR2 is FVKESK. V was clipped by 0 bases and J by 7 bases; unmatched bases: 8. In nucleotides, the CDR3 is TGTGCCAGCAGCCAAGAGCTTTACGGGACTAGGAATGAGCAGTTCTTC. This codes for CASSQELYGTRNEQFF. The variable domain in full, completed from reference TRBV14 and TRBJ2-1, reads EAGVTQFPSHSVIEKGQTVTLRCDPISGHDNLYWYRRVMGKEIKFLLHFVKESKQDESGMPNNRFLAERTGGTYSTLKVQPAELEDSGVYFCASSQELYGTRNEQFFGPGTRLTVL.

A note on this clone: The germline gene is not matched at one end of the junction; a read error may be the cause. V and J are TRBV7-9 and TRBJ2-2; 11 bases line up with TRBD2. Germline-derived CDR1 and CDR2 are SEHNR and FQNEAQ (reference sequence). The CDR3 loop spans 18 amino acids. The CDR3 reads CSSSLGLAATRGPGELFF. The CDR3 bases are TGTTCCAGCAGCTTGGGACTAGCGGCCACCCGCGGGCCCGGGGAGCTGTTTTTT. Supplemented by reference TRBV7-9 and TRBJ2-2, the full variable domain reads DTGVSQNPRHKITKRGQNVTFRCDPISEHNRLYWYRQTLGQGPEFLTYFQNEAQLEKSRLLSDRFSAERPKGSFSTLEIQRTEQGDSAMYLCSSSLGLAATRGPGELFFGEGSRLTVL.

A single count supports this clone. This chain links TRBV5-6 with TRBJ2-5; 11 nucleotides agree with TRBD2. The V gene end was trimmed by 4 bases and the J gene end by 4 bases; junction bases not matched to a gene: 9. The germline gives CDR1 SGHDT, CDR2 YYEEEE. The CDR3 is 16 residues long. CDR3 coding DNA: TGTGCCAGCAGCCCTATAGCGGGAGGGGGGCCAGAGACCCAGTACTTC. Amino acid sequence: CASSPIAGGGPETQYF.

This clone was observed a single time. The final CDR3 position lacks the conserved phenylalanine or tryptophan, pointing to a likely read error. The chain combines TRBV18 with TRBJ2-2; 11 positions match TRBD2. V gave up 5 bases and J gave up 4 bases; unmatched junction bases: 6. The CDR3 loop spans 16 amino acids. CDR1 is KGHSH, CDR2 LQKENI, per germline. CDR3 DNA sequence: TGTGCCAGCTCAGCACTAGCGGGAGCGAGCACCGGGGAGCTGTTTTCT. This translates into CASSALAGASTGELFS.

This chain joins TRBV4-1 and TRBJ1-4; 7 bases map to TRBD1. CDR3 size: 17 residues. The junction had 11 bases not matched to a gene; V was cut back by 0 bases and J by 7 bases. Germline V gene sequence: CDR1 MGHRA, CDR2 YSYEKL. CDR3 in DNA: TGCGCCAGCAGCCAAGAAGCCCTGAGAGGGGGCTTTGAAAAACTGTTTTTT. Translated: CASSQEALRGGFEKLFF.

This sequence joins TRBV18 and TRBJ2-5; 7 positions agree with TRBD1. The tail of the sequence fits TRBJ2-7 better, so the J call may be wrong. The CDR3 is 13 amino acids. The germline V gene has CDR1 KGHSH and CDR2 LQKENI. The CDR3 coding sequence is TGTGCCAGCTCACCGCCGACAGGGTTCGAGCAGTACTTC. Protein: CASSPPTGFEQYF.

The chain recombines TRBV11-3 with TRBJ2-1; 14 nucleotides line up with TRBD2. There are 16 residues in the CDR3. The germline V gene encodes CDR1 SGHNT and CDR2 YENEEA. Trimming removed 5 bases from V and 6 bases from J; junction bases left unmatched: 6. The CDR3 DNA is TGTGCCAGCAGCGAAGGGACTAGCGGGAGCAGCAATGAGCAGTTCTTC. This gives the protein CASSEGTSGSSNEQFF.

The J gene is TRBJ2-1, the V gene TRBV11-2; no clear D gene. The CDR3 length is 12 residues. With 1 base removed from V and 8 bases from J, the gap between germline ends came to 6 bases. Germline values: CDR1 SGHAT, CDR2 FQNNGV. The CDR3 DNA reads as TGTGCCAGCAGCTTAGTGAGATATGAGCAGTTCTTC. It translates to CASSLVRYEQFF.

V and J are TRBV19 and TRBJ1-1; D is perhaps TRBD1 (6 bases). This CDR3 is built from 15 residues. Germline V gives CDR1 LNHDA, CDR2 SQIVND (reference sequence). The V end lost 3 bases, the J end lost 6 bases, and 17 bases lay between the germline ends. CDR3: CASSMRSGAAAEAFF. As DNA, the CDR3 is TGTGCCAGTAGTATGAGATCAGGGGCTGCCGCTGAAGCTTTCTTT.

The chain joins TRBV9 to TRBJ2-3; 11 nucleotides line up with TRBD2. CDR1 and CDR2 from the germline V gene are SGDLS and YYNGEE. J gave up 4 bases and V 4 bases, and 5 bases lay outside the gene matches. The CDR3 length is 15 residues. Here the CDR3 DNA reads TGTGCCAGCAGCCTTAGCGGGAGGGAGTCAGATACGCAGTATTTT. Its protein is CASSLSGRESDTQYF.

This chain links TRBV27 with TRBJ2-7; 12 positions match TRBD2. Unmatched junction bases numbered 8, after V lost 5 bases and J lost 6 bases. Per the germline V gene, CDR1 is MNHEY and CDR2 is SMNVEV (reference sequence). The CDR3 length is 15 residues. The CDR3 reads CASSPLAGGRGEQYF. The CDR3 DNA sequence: TGTGCCAGCAGTCCCCTAGCGGGAGGGCGAGGCGAGCAGTACTTC.

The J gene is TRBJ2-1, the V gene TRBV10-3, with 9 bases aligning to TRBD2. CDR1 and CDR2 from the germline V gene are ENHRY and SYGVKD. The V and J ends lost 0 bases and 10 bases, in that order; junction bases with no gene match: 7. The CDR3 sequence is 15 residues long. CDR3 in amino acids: CAISESEASGTEQFF. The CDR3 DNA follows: TGTGCCATCAGTGAGTCTGAGGCTAGCGGGACCGAGCAGTTCTTC.